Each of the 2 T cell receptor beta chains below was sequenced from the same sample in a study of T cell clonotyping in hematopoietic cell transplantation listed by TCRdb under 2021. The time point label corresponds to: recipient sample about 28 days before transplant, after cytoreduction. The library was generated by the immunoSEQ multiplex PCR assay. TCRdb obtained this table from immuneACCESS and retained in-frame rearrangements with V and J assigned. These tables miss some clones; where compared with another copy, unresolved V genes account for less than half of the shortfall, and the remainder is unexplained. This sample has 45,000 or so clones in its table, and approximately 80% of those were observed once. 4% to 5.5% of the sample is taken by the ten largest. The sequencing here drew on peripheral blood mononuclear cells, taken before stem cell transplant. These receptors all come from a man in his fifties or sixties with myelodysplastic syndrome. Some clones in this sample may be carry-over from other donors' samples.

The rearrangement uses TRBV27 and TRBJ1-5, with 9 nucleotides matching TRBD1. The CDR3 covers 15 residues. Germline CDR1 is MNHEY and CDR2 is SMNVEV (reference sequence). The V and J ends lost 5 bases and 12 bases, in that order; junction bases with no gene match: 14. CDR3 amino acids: CASSVWTGVQKFQHF. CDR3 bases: TGTGCCAGCAGTGTCTGGACAGGGGTACAAAAGTTCCAGCATTTT.

The CDR3 DNA reads as TGTGCCAGTAGGACCGGGACAATCGGAAACACCATATATTTT. This sequence encodes CASRTGTIGNTIYF. This rearrangement joins TRBV19 to TRBJ1-3, with TRBD1 as a possible D gene (6 bases). The CDR3 has 14 amino acids. With 6 bases removed from V and 4 bases from J, the gap between germline ends came to 13 bases. From germline, CDR1 is LNHDA and CDR2 SQIVND (reference sequence).